The 7 T cell receptor beta chains listed next were all sequenced from one sample in a study of cytomegalovirus exposure and HLA in healthy donors. The PCR used 60 Vbeta and 13 Jbeta primers. The protocol was immunoSEQ multiplex PCR, while the TCRdb copy is restricted to in-frame clones and leaves out a portion. Here the sample spans more than 100,000 clones, around 74% being singletons. Sequenced sample: PBMCs. Source of these receptors: a woman in her 50s in good health and CMV-seropositive.

This chain links TRBV18 with TRBJ2-7; weak D call: TRBD2 (7 bases). The germline gives CDR1 KGHSH, CDR2 LQKENI. This CDR3 is 16 amino acids long. The V gene lost 3 bases and the J gene lost 0 bases, with 15 bases spanning the gap. The CDR3 here is CASSPGAGANSYEQYF. The CDR3 DNA is TGTGCCAGCTCACCCGGGGCGGGGGCCAACTCCTACGAGCAGTACTTC.

CDR3 nucleotides: TGCGCCAGCAGCCAAGTCGCTACCGGCGGTTCACCCCTCCACTTT. The encoded protein is CASSQVATGGSPLHF. The V and J genes are TRBV4-1 and TRBJ1-6; D is undetermined. Germline V gives CDR1 MGHRA, CDR2 YSYEKL. Trimming removed 1 base from V and 9 bases from J, with 13 bases in between. The CDR3 extends over 15 amino acids.

J is TRBJ2-4 and V is TRBV29-1; 7 bases align to TRBD2. Germline V lookup: CDR1 SQVTM, CDR2 ANQGSEA. This CDR3 region has 15 residues. The V gene end was trimmed by 5 bases and the J gene end by 4 bases; junction bases not matched to a gene: 11. CDR3 nucleotides: TGCAGCGTTAGGGGTCAGGGAGGGATTAAAAACATTCAGTACTTC. Residues: CSVRGQGGIKNIQYF. The entire variable domain, with the rest obtained from reference TRBV29-1 and TRBJ2-4, is as follows: SAVISQKPSRDICQRGTSLTIQCQVDSQVTMMFWYRQQPGQSLTLIATANQGSEATYESGFVIDKFPISRPNLTFSTLTVSNMSPEDSSIYLCSVRGQGGIKNIQYFGAGTRLSVL.

This clone showed up just a few times. The CDR3 DNA follows: TGCGCCAGCAGCCAAGATGTGCCAGGAGGCAGCAATCAGCCCCAGCATTTT. Translating gives CASSQDVPGGSNQPQHF. V usage is TRBV4-1 and J usage is TRBJ1-5; the D is unclear. V was clipped by 0 bases and J by 1 base, with 13 bases between them. CDR1 and CDR2 (germline): MGHRA, YSYEKL. The CDR3 has 17 amino acids.

V usage is TRBV19 and J usage is TRBJ1-2; 7 bases match TRBD1. The CDR3 runs to 12 residues. V gave up 4 bases and J gave up 7 bases; unmatched junction bases: 3. Germline V gives CDR1 LNHDA, CDR2 SQIVND (reference sequence). The CDR3 DNA reads as TGTGCCAGTAGTACACAGGGGTCTGGCTACACCTTC. It encodes CASSTQGSGYTF.

This chain joins TRBV30 and TRBJ1-1; D gene ambiguous. Germline loops: CDR1 GTSNPN, CDR2 SVGIG (reference sequence). V was shortened by 2 bases and J by 8 bases, with 9 bases between the two germline ends. The CDR3 has 11 amino acids. CDR3 DNA: TGTGCCTGGAGTTTCGCGGGCGAAGCTTTCTTT. Translated: CAWSFAGEAFF.

The chain links TRBV12-5 to TRBJ2-7; D might be TRBD1 (5 bases). Germline V lookup: CDR1 LGHNT, CDR2 FRNRAP. V shed 8 bases and J shed 5 bases, with 16 bases lying between them. This CDR3 is 13 amino acids long. For the CDR3, the DNA is TGTGCTAGTCGCCCAGGGATAGGGAACGAGCAGTACTTC. Translated, it gives CASRPGIGNEQYF.